This TCR beta chain stems from a study of response to subunit inactivated influenza vaccine. Study-wide points: Every seasonal influenza vaccination brings in few new T cells, the authors suggested.

TCRdb reanalysed the RT-PCR reads using MiXCR and keeps one entry per CDR3 protein. The sample gives fewer than 800,000 distinct CDR3 sequences, about a sixth of which show up once; roughly 11% is in the top ten. About this clonotype itself: The antigen remains unidentified.

The receptor was derived from a man over 45 who received an inactivated influenza vaccine. The specimen was PBMCs from blood, collected 11 to 12 days after vaccination.

CDR3 DNA: TGTGCTAGTGTCAACCGGGGCCTATACGAGCAGTACTTC. Encoded protein: CASVNRGLYEQYF. V usage is TRBV12-5 and J usage is TRBJ2-7; D assignment may be TRBD1 or TRBD2 (5 bases each). Germline V gives CDR1 LGHNT, CDR2 FRNRAP. The CDR3 has 13 amino acids. With 7 bases removed from V and 4 bases from J, the gap between germline ends came to 14 bases.